The next 5 T cell receptor beta chains were all read from a single sample in a study of response to subunit inactivated influenza vaccine. MiXCR was run by TCRdb on the RT-PCR reads, yielding one entry per CDR3 protein. This table has 500,000 to 600,000 distinct CDR3 sequences, over 10% appearing once. The starting material was PBMCs from blood, obtained 45 days after vaccination. Receptor source: a man in his fifties who received an inactivated influenza vaccine.

The table lists this clonotype with many counts. The chain uses TRBV12-3 or TRBV12-4 and TRBJ2-1; 9 bases line up with TRBD2. Trimming at V came to 4 bases and at J to 7 bases, leaving 5 bases not matched to a gene. This CDR3 comprises 14 residues. Written as DNA, the CDR3 is TGTGCCAGCAGTTACGGGACTAGCCGTAATGAGCAGTTCTTC. This gives the protein CASSYGTSRNEQFF.

The gene calls are TRBV11-1 and TRBJ2-1; D uncertain. The CDR3 is 19 amino acids. Trimming pared 3 bases from V and 0 bases from J, leaving 21 bases between. CDR1 SGHAT and CDR2 FQDESV come from the germline V gene (reference sequence). The CDR3 spells CASSFPRVGTMASYNEQFF. CDR3 bases: TGTGCCAGCAGCTTCCCAAGGGTGGGCACCATGGCCTCCTACAATGAGCAGTTCTTC. Full variable domain (remainder filled in from reference TRBV11-1 and TRBJ2-1): EAEVAQSPRYKITEKSQAVAFWCDPISGHATLYWYRQILGQGPELLVQFQDESVVDDSQLPKDRFSAERLKGVDSTLKIQPAELGDSAMYLCASSFPRVGTMASYNEQFFGPGTRLTVL.

This clonotype was seen only a few times. The chain couples TRBV15 to TRBJ2-7, with 8 bases matching TRBD1. The V segment lost 1 base and the J segment 2 bases; nucleotides outside the gene matches: 4. This CDR3 spans 15 amino acids. The V gene's germline CDR1 is LNHNV and CDR2 YYDKDF (reference sequence). CDR3 region: CATSRVGTGTYEQYF. The CDR3 nucleotides read TGTGCCACCAGCAGAGTAGGGACAGGCACCTACGAGCAGTACTTC. The full variable domain, completed using reference TRBV15 and TRBJ2-7, is DAMVIQNPRYQVTQFGKPVTLSCSQTLNHNVMYWYQQKSSQAPKLLFHYYDKDFNNEADTPDNFQSRRPNTSFCFLDIRSPGLGDTAMYLCATSRVGTGTYEQYFGPGTRLTVT.

As DNA, the CDR3 is TGCGCCAGCAGCAAGACAGGAGCCTCCTACGAGCAGTACTTC. Residues: CASSKTGASYEQYF. The chain links TRBV10-1 to TRBJ2-7; maybe TRBD1 (6 bases). CDR3 size: 14 residues. Deletions cut 6 bases from V and 0 bases from J, with 12 bases between. Germline V lookup: CDR1 WNHNN, CDR2 SYGVQD (reference sequence).

Written as DNA, the CDR3 is TGCGCCAGCAGCCAAGATCGTGTAAGGGGGGGCGTTTCTGGTACGCAGTATTTT. Its translation is CASSQDRVRGGVSGTQYF. The rearrangement uses TRBV4-3 and TRBJ2-3; possible D gene TRBD2, 7 bases. V was trimmed by 0 bases and J by 8 bases, leaving 24 bases between them. Germline CDR1 reads LGHNA; CDR2 reads YSLEER. The CDR3 contains 18 residues.